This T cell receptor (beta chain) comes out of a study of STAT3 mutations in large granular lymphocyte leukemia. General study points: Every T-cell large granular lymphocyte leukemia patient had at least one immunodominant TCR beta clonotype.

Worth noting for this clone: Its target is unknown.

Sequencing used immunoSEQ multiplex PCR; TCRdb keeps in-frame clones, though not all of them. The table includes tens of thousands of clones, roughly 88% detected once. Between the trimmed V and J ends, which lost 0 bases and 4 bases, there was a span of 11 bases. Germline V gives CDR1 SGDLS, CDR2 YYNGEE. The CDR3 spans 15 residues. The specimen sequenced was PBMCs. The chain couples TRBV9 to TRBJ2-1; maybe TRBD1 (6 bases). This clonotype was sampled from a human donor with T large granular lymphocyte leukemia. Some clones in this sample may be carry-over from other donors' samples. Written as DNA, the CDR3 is TGTGCCAGCAGCGTAGCTACAGGGACATACAATGAGCAGTTCTTC. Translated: CASSVATGTYNEQFF.